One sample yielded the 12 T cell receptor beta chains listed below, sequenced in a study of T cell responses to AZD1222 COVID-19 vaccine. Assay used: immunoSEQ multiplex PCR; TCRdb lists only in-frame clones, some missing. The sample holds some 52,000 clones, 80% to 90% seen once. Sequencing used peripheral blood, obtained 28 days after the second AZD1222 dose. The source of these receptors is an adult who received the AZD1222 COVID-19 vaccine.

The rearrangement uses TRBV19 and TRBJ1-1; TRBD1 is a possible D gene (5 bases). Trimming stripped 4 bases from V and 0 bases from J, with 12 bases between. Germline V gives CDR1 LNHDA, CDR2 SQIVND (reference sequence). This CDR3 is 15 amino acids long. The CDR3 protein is CASSTGTSLNTEAFF. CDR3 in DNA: TGTGCCAGTAGTACCGGGACTTCTCTGAACACTGAAGCTTTCTTT.

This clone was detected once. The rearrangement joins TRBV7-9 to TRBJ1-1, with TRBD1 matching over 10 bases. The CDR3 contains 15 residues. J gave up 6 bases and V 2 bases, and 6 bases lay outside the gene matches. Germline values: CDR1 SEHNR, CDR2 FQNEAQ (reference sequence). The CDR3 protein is CASSLQGQGTAEAFF. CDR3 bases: TGTGCCAGCAGCTTACAGGGACAGGGGACTGCTGAAGCTTTCTTT.

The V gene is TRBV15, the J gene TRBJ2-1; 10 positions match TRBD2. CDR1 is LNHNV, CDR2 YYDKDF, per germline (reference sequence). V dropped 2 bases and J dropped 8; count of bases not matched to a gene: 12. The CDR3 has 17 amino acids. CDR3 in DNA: TGTGCCACCAGCAGACTCCGGGGGGGACTAGCGACAGATGAGCAGTTCTTC. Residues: CATSRLRGGLATDEQFF. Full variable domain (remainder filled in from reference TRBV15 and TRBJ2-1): DAMVIQNPRYQVTQFGKPVTLSCSQTLNHNVMYWYQQKSSQAPKLLFHYYDKDFNNEADTPDNFQSRRPNTSFCFLDIRSPGLGDTAMYLCATSRLRGGLATDEQFFGPGTRLTVL.

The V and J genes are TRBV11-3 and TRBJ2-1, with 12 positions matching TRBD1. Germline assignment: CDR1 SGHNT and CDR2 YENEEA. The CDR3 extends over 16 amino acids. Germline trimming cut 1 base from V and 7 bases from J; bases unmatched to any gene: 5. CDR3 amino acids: CASSLGGQGARNEQFF. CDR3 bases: TGTGCCAGCAGCTTAGGGGGACAGGGGGCTCGGAATGAGCAGTTCTTC.

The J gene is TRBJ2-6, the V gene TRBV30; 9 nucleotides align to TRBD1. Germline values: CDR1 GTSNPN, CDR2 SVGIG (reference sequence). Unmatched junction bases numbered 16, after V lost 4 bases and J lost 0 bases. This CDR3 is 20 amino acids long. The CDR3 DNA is TGTGCCTGGAAGGATGGTTGGTGGGACAGGGACCCCTCTGGGGCCAACGTCCTGACTTTC. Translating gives CAWKDGWWDRDPSGANVLTF. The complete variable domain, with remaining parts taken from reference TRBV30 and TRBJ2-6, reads SQTIHQWPATLVQPVGSPLSLECTVEGTSNPNLYWYRQAAGRGLQLLFYSVGIGQISSEVPQNLSASRPQDRQFILSSKKLLLSDSGFYLCAWKDGWWDRDPSGANVLTFGAGSRLTVL.

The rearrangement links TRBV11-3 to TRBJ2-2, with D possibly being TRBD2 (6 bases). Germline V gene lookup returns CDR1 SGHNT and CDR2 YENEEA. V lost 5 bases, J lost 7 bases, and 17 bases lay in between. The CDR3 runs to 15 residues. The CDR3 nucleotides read TGTGCCAGCAGCCCCACGGGCGGGACCAACGGGGAGCTGTTTTTT. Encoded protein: CASSPTGGTNGELFF.

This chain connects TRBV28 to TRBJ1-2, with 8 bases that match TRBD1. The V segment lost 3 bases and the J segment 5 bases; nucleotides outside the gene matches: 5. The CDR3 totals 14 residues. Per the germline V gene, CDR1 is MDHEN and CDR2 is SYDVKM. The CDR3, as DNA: TGTGCCAGCAGTTTGGGGACAGGAGGGTATGGCTACACCTTC. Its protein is CASSLGTGGYGYTF.

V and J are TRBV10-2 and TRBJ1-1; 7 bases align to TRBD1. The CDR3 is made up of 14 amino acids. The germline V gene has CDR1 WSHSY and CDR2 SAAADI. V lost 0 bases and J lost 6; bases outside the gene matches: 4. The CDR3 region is CASSESGTVPEAFF. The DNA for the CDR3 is TGCGCCAGCAGTGAGTCGGGGACAGTTCCTGAAGCTTTCTTT.

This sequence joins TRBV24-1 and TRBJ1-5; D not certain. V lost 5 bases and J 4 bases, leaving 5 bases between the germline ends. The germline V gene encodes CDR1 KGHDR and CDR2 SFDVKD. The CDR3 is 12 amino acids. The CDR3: CATSGANQPQHF. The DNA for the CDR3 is TGTGCCACCAGTGGGGCGAATCAGCCCCAGCATTTT.

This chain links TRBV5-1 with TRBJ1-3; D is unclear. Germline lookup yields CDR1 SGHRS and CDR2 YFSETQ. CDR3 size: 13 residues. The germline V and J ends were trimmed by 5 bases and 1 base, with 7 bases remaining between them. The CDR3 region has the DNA TGCGCCAGCAGGGGGTTTTCTGGAAACACCATATATTTT. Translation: CASRGFSGNTIYF.

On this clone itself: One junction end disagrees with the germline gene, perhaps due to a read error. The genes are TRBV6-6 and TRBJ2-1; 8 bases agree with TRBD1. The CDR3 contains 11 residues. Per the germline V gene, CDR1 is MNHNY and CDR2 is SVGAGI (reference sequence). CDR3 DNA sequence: TGTGCCAGCAGTTACTTACAGGGGGTGCTCTTC. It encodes CASSYLQGVLF.

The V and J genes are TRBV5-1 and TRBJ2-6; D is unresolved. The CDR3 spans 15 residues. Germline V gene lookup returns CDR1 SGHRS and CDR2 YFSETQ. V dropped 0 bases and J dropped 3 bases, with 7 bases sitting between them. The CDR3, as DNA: TGCGCCAGCAGCTTGGCCAGAGTTGGGGCCAACGTCCTGACTTTC. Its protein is CASSLARVGANVLTF.